This TCR beta chain was retrieved from a study of blood T cells in healthy people across ages. CDR3 length: 14 amino acids. Germline V CDR1 and CDR2: SGHAT, FQNNGV. For the second PCR, which ran for about 7 to 11 cycles, a sample-barcoded 5' primer and a J-beta primer mix were used. TCRdb re-derived calls from the 5' RACE reads in MiXCR, one entry per CDR3 protein. Among approximately 830,000 distinct CDR3 sequences listed, around two thirds were seen once. Material: blood. The receptor was isolated from a man younger than 45 in good health. This chain connects TRBV11-2 to TRBJ2-4; D gene unclear. The assigned J gene may be wrong: the sequence end matches TRBJ2-7 better. The CDR3 protein is CASSLQMGFVEQYF. Written as DNA, the CDR3 is TGTGCCAGCAGCTTACAGATGGGTTTTGTCGAGCAGTACTTC.